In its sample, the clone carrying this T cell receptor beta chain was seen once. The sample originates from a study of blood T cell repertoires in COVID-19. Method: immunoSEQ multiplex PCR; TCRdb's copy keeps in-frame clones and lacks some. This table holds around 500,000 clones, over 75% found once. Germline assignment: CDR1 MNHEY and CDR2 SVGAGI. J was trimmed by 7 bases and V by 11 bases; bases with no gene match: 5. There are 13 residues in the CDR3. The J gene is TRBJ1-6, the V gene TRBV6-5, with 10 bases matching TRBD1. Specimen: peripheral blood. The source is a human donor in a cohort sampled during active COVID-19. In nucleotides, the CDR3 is TGTGCCTGCGGGACAGGGGCAAATTCACCCCTCCACTTT. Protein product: CACGTGANSPLHF.